The 21 T cell receptor beta chains below come from one sample, sequenced in a study of molecular identifiers for immune sequencing clone quantification. TCRdb reprocessed the PCR reads with MiXCR, giving one entry per CDR3 protein. This sample carries under 650,000 distinct CDR3 sequences, about 20% of them seen once, and the ten largest clones take approximately 0.9%. The specimen was naive CD8+ T cells from blood, with Jurkat cell RNA spiked in. As to subset: FACS-sorted CD8+CD4-CCR7+CD45RA+ naive T cells. All receptors derive from a human donor in good health. Some libraries in this study had Jurkat cell RNA spiked in.

This clonotype was detected ten times or more. The rearrangement links TRBV27 to TRBJ2-3; the D is unclear. V was trimmed by 3 bases and J by 0 bases, leaving 7 bases between them. This CDR3 region has 14 residues. The germline V gene has CDR1 MNHEY and CDR2 SMNVEV (reference sequence). CDR3 region: CASSFFHSTDTQYF. The CDR3 DNA is TGTGCCAGCAGTTTCTTCCACAGCACAGATACGCAGTATTTT.

This clonotype showed up many times. This chain's CDR3 is CASSLDGREYQETQYF. The CDR3 region has the DNA TGTGCCAGCAGCTTGGATGGCAGGGAGTACCAAGAGACCCAGTACTTC. The rearrangement uses TRBV5-6 and TRBJ2-5; D may correspond to TRBD1 or TRBD2 (5 bases each). The CDR3 has 16 residues. V dropped 0 bases and J dropped 0 bases, with 12 bases sitting between them. Germline CDR1 SGHDT, CDR2 YYEEEE.

Here the CDR3 reads CASSPEIRVRLSNTEAFF. CDR3 sequence (DNA): TGTGCCAGCTCACCAGAAATCCGGGTTCGGCTATCCAACACTGAAGCTTTCTTT. V and J are TRBV18 and TRBJ1-1; unclear D gene. Germline V gives CDR1 KGHSH, CDR2 LQKENI. The CDR3 is 18 amino acids. V was pared by 2 bases and J by 2 bases, with 21 bases between. Combining the CDR3 with reference TRBV18 and TRBJ1-1 gives the whole variable domain NAGVMQNPRHLVRRRGQEARLRCSPMKGHSHVYWYRQLPEEGLKFMVYLQKENIIDESGMPKERFSAEFPKEGPSILRIQQVVRGDSAAYFCASSPEIRVRLSNTEAFFGQGTRLTVV.

This clonotype was found many times. The chain carries TRBV20-1 and TRBJ2-1, with TRBD2 identical over 9 bases. V trimming: 5 bases; J trimming: 5 bases; junction bases outside the gene matches: 7. The CDR3 length is 14 residues. Germline V gene lookup returns CDR1 DFQATT and CDR2 SNEGSKA (reference sequence). The CDR3 loop is CSAWLAGVNNEQFF. Here the CDR3 DNA reads TGCAGTGCTTGGTTAGCGGGGGTAAACAATGAGCAGTTCTTC.

This clonotype showed up many times. The gene calls are TRBV7-9 and TRBJ2-3; 11 nucleotides line up with TRBD1. The V gene's germline CDR1 is SEHNR and CDR2 FQNEAQ (reference sequence). This CDR3 region has 16 residues. Trimming cost V 5 bases and J 7 bases; bases outside gene matches: 11. The DNA for the CDR3 is TGTGCCAGCAGCCCCCGGACAGGGGGCCCCATTTATACGCAGTATTTT. Its translation is CASSPRTGGPIYTQYF.

This clonotype was counted at least ten times. CDR3 sequence reads: CASSPLTVTGGFTEAFF. CDR3 bases: TGCGCCAGCAGCCCCTTGACGGTAACGGGGGGGTTCACTGAAGCTTTCTTT. This chain joins TRBV4-1 and TRBJ1-1; the D gene is possibly TRBD1 (5 bases). The V end lost 4 bases, the J end lost 4 bases, and 22 bases lay between the germline ends. There are 17 residues in the CDR3. Germline V gene sequence: CDR1 MGHRA, CDR2 YSYEKL.

This clonotype came up many times. The V call is TRBV25-1, the J call TRBJ1-4; D is ambiguous. CDR1 and CDR2 (germline): MGHDK, SYGVNS. Trimming took off 6 bases at V and 8 bases at J, with 4 bases between the two ends. The CDR3 consists of 10 residues. CDR3 in amino acids: CASRGEKLFF. Here the CDR3 DNA reads TGTGCCAGCAGGGGGGAAAAACTGTTTTTT.

As to this clonotype: A much more abundant neighbour one base away suggests this may be a read error. This chain links TRBV9 with TRBJ2-4; D ambiguous. CDR1 SGDLS and CDR2 YYNGEE come from the germline V gene. CDR3 length: 14 amino acids. V dropped 0 bases and J dropped 3 bases, with 7 bases sitting between them. DNA of the CDR3: TGTGCCAGCAGCGTAGGAGATGTCAAAAACATTCAGTACTTC. As protein: CASSVGDVKNIQYF. The whole variable domain, remainder taken from reference TRBV9 and TRBJ2-4, is DSGVTQTPKHLITATGQRVTLRCSPRSGDLSVYWYQQSLDQGLQFLIQYYNGEERAKGNILERFSAQQFPDLHSELNLSSLELGDSALYFCASSVGDVKNIQYFGAGTRLSVL.

This clonotype was seen many times. This chain connects TRBV7-2 to TRBJ1-1; TRBD1 matches at 7 bases. Germline values: CDR1 SGHTA, CDR2 FQGNSA. V was pared by 5 bases and J by 5 bases, with 11 bases of the junction left unmatched. The CDR3 is made up of 15 amino acids. This chain's CDR3 is CASSVLQGRYTEAFF. The CDR3 region has the DNA TGTGCCAGCAGCGTATTACAGGGGAGATATACTGAAGCTTTCTTT.

Many counts were recorded for this clonotype. This chain connects TRBV2 to TRBJ2-5; D call uncertain. There are 15 residues in the CDR3. Looked up from germline, CDR1 is SNHLY and CDR2 is FYNNEI. The germline V and J ends were trimmed by 3 bases and 1 base, with 12 bases remaining between them. The CDR3 DNA is TGTGCCAGCAGTGATATTGGGCACCTCCAAGAGACCCAGTACTTC. Translation gives CASSDIGHLQETQYF.

The rearrangement joins TRBV7-9 to TRBJ2-7, with D unclear. Looked up from germline, CDR1 is SEHNR and CDR2 is FQNEAQ (reference sequence). The V end was cut by 1 base, the J end by 2 bases, with 9 bases between. The CDR3 contains 14 residues. In DNA, the CDR3 is TGTGCCAGCAGCTTAGGACAAGTCCCCTACGAGCAGTACTTC. This gives the protein CASSLGQVPYEQYF.

In its sample, this clonotype was seen many times. This sequence joins TRBV13 and TRBJ1-1, with 7 bases fitting TRBD1. Germline loops: CDR1 PRHDT, CDR2 FYEKMQ (reference sequence). The CDR3 has 12 amino acids. V shed 6 bases, J shed 5 bases, and the junction held 3 bases outside the gene matches. The CDR3 is CASSTRGTEAFF. The CDR3, as DNA: TGTGCCAGCAGTACCAGGGGGACTGAAGCTTTCTTT.

Worth noting for this clonotype: This may come from a read error, since a much larger clone is one base off. The chain carries TRBV7-8 and TRBJ1-5; 8 bases are shared with TRBD1. This CDR3 comprises 17 residues. In germline, CDR1 is SGHVS, CDR2 FQNEAQ. CDR3 DNA: TGTGCCAGCAGCCCGAATGCCGTGACAGGGGACAATCGGCCCCAGCATTTT. Protein product: CASSPNAVTGDNRPQHF.

The chain recombines TRBV4-1 with TRBJ2-4, with D possibly TRBD2 on 5 matching bases. The V end was cut by 2 bases, the J end by 0 bases, with 14 bases between. Germline values: CDR1 MGHRA, CDR2 YSYEKL. This CDR3 comprises 17 residues. The CDR3 spells CASSQRVGGLAKNIQYF. CDR3 DNA: TGCGCCAGCAGCCAACGCGTCGGAGGACTAGCCAAAAACATTCAGTACTTC.

This clonotype has a count of ten or more. V and J are TRBV7-9 and TRBJ2-4, with D maybe TRBD2 (5 bases). The V and J ends lost 0 bases and 7 bases respectively, with 16 bases between them. The CDR3 sequence is 16 residues long. Per the germline V gene, CDR1 is SEHNR and CDR2 is FQNEAQ (reference sequence). The CDR3 here is CASSLAFGERGNIQYF. In DNA form, the CDR3 reads TGTGCCAGCAGCTTAGCCTTCGGGGAACGAGGGAACATTCAGTACTTC.

About this clonotype itself: Its ends do not fully match the called genes, so a read error is possible. This CDR3 is CASSAQSGTGSTIYF. The CDR3 DNA sequence: TGTGCCAGCAGCGCCCAATCAGGGACCGGAAGCACCATATATTTT. V and J are TRBV7-9 and TRBJ1-3, with a weak D call TRBD1 (5 bases). The CDR3 contains 15 residues. The germline V gene encodes CDR1 SEHNR and CDR2 FQNEAQ (reference sequence).

This clonotype was observed at least ten times. The chain recombines TRBV27 with TRBJ2-7, with 7 bases identical to TRBD2. V was pared by 1 base and J by 4 bases, with 1 base of the junction left unmatched. Germline V lookup: CDR1 MNHEY, CDR2 SMNVEV (reference sequence). This CDR3 contains 13 residues. CDR3 loop: CASSLLGGYEQYF. The CDR3 DNA sequence: TGTGCCAGCAGTTTATTGGGGGGGTACGAGCAGTACTTC.

This clonotype showed up just a few times. V gene TRBV9 combines with J gene TRBJ1-6; no clear D gene. The V and J ends lost 2 bases and 8 bases respectively, with 14 bases between them. The CDR3 is made up of 15 amino acids. Germline V CDR1 and CDR2: SGDLS, YYNGEE. The CDR3 bases are TGTGCCAGCAGCGTGGACGGGAGCATTGATTCACCCCTCCACTTT. This encodes CASSVDGSIDSPLHF.

The rearrangement uses TRBV19 and TRBJ2-7; TRBD2 matches at 10 bases. V shed 4 bases, J shed 6 bases, and the junction held 9 bases outside the gene matches. CDR3 length equals 15 residues. Germline assignment: CDR1 LNHDA and CDR2 SQIVND (reference sequence). CDR3 protein: CASSTQAGGPCEQYF. CDR3 DNA sequence: TGTGCCAGTAGTACCCAAGCGGGAGGGCCCTGCGAGCAGTACTTC.

At least ten counts were recorded for this clonotype. The chain has TRBV7-2 and TRBJ1-3; D not certain. Germline V lookup: CDR1 SGHTA, CDR2 FQGNSA. CDR3 length: 17 amino acids. Between the trimmed V and J ends, which lost 0 bases and 0 bases, there was a span of 12 bases. CDR3 amino acids: CASSLAWDGISGNTIYF. CDR3 DNA sequence: TGTGCCAGCAGCTTAGCATGGGATGGCATCTCTGGAAACACCATATATTTT.

This clonotype was observed a handful of times. The V and J genes are TRBV11-2 and TRBJ2-7; D unclear. CDR3 length equals 14 residues. V was clipped by 1 base and J by 2 bases, with 9 bases between them. CDR1 and CDR2 from the germline V gene are SGHAT and FQNNGV. The CDR3 sequence: CASSLGVETYEQYF. Written as DNA, the CDR3 is TGTGCCAGCAGCTTAGGTGTTGAAACCTACGAGCAGTACTTC.